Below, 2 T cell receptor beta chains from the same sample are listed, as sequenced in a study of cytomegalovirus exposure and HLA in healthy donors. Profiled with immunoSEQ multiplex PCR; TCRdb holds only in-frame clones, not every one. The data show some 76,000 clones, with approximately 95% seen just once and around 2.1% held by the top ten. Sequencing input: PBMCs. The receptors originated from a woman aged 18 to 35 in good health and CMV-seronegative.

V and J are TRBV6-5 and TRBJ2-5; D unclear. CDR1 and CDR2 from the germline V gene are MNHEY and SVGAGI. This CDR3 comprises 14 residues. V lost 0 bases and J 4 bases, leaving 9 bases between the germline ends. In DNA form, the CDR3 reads TGTGCCAGCAGTTACTCGATCACTACAGAGACCCAGTACTTC. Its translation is CASSYSITTETQYF.

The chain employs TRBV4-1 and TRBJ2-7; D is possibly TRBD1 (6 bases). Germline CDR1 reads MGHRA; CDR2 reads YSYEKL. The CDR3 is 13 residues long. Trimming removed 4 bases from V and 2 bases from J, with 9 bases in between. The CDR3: CASSPDRTYEQYF. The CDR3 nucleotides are TGCGCCAGCAGCCCCGACAGGACCTACGAGCAGTACTTC.